Listed here are 8 T cell receptor beta chains from one sample, sequenced in a study of blood T cell repertoires in COVID-19. Only in-frame clones appear in the TCRdb table, and some are missing; sequencing was by immunoSEQ multiplex PCR. Seen here are roughly 95,000 clones, 70% to 90% observed once, and the top ten hold 4.1%. Sequenced input: peripheral blood. The receptors here all came from a man in his 60s with acute or convalescent COVID-19.

V gene TRBV7-9 combines with J gene TRBJ1-1, with D perhaps TRBD1 (5 bases). Trimming took 3 bases from V and 2 from J, leaving 13 bases between them. The CDR3 runs to 15 residues. The germline V gene encodes CDR1 SEHNR and CDR2 FQNEAQ (reference sequence). The CDR3 loop reads CASSFQQDPNTEAFF. CDR3 DNA sequence: TGTGCCAGCAGCTTTCAACAGGACCCTAACACTGAAGCTTTCTTT. Supplemented by reference TRBV7-9 and TRBJ1-1, the full variable domain reads DTGVSQNPRHKITKRGQNVTFRCDPISEHNRLYWYRQTLGQGPEFLTYFQNEAQLEKSRLLSDRFSAERPKGSFSTLEIQRTEQGDSAMYLCASSFQQDPNTEAFFGQGTRLTVV.

The chain recombines TRBV11-3 with TRBJ2-1, with D possibly TRBD2 on 5 matching bases. The V end lost 5 bases, the J end lost 5 bases, and 13 bases lay between the germline ends. The CDR3 contains 14 residues. Germline V gene data show CDR1 as SGHNT and CDR2 as YENEEA. The CDR3 region is CASSPRLTNNEQFF. The CDR3 DNA reads as TGTGCCAGCAGCCCCCGCCTGACTAACAATGAGCAGTTCTTC.

The chain is built from TRBV3-1 (or the pseudogene TRBV3-2) and TRBJ1-1; possibly TRBD1 for D (6 bases). CDR1 is LGHDT and CDR2 is YNNKEL in the germline V gene (reference sequence). This CDR3 is 17 amino acids long. V lost 0 bases, J lost 6 bases, and 20 bases lay in between. The CDR3 here is CASSQDAHRESGAEAFF. The CDR3 bases are TGTGCCAGCAGCCAAGACGCCCACAGGGAGAGCGGCGCTGAAGCTTTCTTT.

V usage is TRBV14 and J usage is TRBJ2-7; TRBD2 agrees at 8 bases. Germline loops: CDR1 SGHDN, CDR2 FVKESK. With V trimmed by 2 bases and J by 7 bases, 22 bases remained unmatched. There are 19 residues in the CDR3. The CDR3 DNA reads as TGTGCCAGCAGCCAATTATCAGGCGGGGGGCACCTACTTAAAGCAGAGCAGTACTTC. Protein product: CASSQLSGGGHLLKAEQYF.

The rearrangement joins TRBV6-2 or TRBV6-3 to TRBJ2-6, with D possibly TRBD2 on 6 matching bases. The CDR3 totals 16 residues. Germline V lookup: CDR1 MNHEY, CDR2 SVGEGT. The ends were cut back, 6 bases at V and 0 bases at J, with 12 bases in the middle. CDR3: CASSKPGLSGANVLTF. The CDR3 bases are TGTGCCAGCAGCAAGCCGGGACTCTCTGGGGCCAACGTCCTGACTTTC.

V and J are TRBV18 and TRBJ1-1; possible D gene TRBD1, 5 bases. The germline CDR1 and CDR2 sequences are KGHSH and LQKENI. This CDR3 has 15 residues. V shed 0 bases and J shed 1 base, with 9 bases lying between them. The CDR3 reads CASSPPGLKNTEAFF. The CDR3 DNA reads TGTGCCAGCTCACCACCGGGGCTGAAGAACACTGAAGCTTTCTTT.

V and J are TRBV15 and TRBJ2-5, with D maybe TRBD1 (5 bases). Germline V CDR1 and CDR2: LNHNV, YYDKDF (reference sequence). Trimming left V 1 base short and J 3 bases short, with 15 bases between. This CDR3 region has 16 residues. The CDR3 nucleotides read TGTGCCACCAGCAGAGGGGGCAGGGTGATAGAAGAGACCCAGTACTTC. Its translation: CATSRGGRVIEETQYF. Combining the CDR3 with reference TRBV15 and TRBJ2-5 gives the whole variable domain DAMVIQNPRYQVTQFGKPVTLSCSQTLNHNVMYWYQQKSSQAPKLLFHYYDKDFNNEADTPDNFQSRRPNTSFCFLDIRSPGLGDTAMYLCATSRGGRVIEETQYFGPGTRLLVL.

With respect to this clone: The sample has other DNA sequences that encode this CDR3 too. The V and J genes are TRBV7-8 and TRBJ2-5; 9 nucleotides agree with TRBD1. V lost 5 bases and J lost 5; bases outside the gene matches: 3. The CDR3 contains 13 residues. The germline V gene has CDR1 SGHVS and CDR2 FQNEAQ. The CDR3 sequence: CASSRGQGETQYF. For the CDR3, the DNA is TGTGCCAGCAGCCGAGGACAGGGGGAGACCCAGTACTTC.